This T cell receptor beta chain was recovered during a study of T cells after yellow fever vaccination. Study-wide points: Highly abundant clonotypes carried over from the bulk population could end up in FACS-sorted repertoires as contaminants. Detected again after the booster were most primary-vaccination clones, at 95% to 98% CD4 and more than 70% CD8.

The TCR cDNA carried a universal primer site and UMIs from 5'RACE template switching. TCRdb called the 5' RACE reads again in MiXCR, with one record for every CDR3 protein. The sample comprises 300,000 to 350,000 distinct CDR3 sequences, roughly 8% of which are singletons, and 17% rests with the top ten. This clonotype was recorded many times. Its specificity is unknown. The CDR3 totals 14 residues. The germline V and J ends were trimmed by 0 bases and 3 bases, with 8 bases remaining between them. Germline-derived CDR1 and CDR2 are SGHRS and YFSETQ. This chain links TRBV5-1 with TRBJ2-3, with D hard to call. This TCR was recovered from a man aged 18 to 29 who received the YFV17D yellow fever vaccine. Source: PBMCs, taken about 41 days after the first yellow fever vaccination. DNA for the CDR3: TGCGCCAGCAGCTTGGAAATCGGAACAGATACGCAGTATTTT. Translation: CASSLEIGTDTQYF.